This T cell receptor (beta chain) was profiled in a study of blood T cell repertoires in COVID-19. Method: immunoSEQ multiplex PCR; TCRdb's copy keeps in-frame clones and lacks some. This table holds approximately 100,000 clones, approximately 92% found once. The clonotype comes from a man aged 50-59 years with active COVID-19. Sample: peripheral blood.

Here the CDR3 reads CASSPRDRGIDEQYF. The CDR3 DNA sequence: TGTGCCAGCTCACCTAGGGACAGGGGTATCGACGAGCAGTACTTC. The chain links TRBV18 to TRBJ2-7; 10 bases align to TRBD1. Germline V gene sequence: CDR1 KGHSH, CDR2 LQKENI. This CDR3 is 15 amino acids long. The V segment lost 3 bases and the J segment 5 bases; nucleotides outside the gene matches: 7. Combining the CDR3 with reference TRBV18 and TRBJ2-7 gives the whole variable domain NAGVMQNPRHLVRRRGQEARLRCSPMKGHSHVYWYRQLPEEGLKFMVYLQKENIIDESGMPKERFSAEFPKEGPSILRIQQVVRGDSAAYFCASSPRDRGIDEQYFGPGTRLTVT.